These 18 T cell receptor beta chains share one sample of origin, sequenced in a study of control samples from healthy donors and cancer patients. Using immunoSEQ multiplex PCR, the repertoire was profiled, and TCRdb retains in-frame clones only, with some absent. The sample shows 130,000 to 150,000 clones, around 90% of them seen only once. Sequencing was carried out using blood. All receptors come from a man between 25 and 39 years old in good health.

The chain links TRBV2 to TRBJ1-5; D is unresolved. Germline V gene sequence: CDR1 SNHLY, CDR2 FYNNEI. The CDR3 runs 15 residues. V lost 3 bases and J lost 1, with 10 bases in between. In nucleotides, the CDR3 is TGTGCCAGCAGTGATCTTTTAGGGAGCAATCAGCCCCAGCATTTT. It encodes CASSDLLGSNQPQHF.

The rearrangement joins TRBV9 to TRBJ2-3, with a possible D match to TRBD1 (5 bases). V lost 1 base and J 1 base, leaving 19 bases between the germline ends. Germline lookup yields CDR1 SGDLS and CDR2 YYNGEE. The CDR3 spans 18 residues. In nucleotides, the CDR3 is TGTGCCAGCAGCGTACCAACTGCAGGGATCTCACGCACAGATACGCAGTATTTT. Amino acid sequence: CASSVPTAGISRTDTQYF.

The CDR3 region has the DNA TGTGCCAGCAGCTTAGTAGCGGAAGAGACCCAGTACTTC. This gives the protein CASSLVAEETQYF. The chain links TRBV7-9 to TRBJ2-5; D perhaps matches TRBD2 (6 bases). With 1 base removed from V and 3 bases from J, the gap between germline ends came to 6 bases. This CDR3 spans 13 amino acids. Germline CDR1 is SEHNR and CDR2 is FQNEAQ (reference sequence).

The chain has TRBV5-1 and TRBJ2-7; TRBD2 agrees at 8 bases. Germline V gene sequence: CDR1 SGHRS, CDR2 YFSETQ. With V trimmed by 4 bases and J by 2 bases, 5 bases remained unmatched. This CDR3 region has 14 residues. The CDR3 region is CASSPTSGTYEQYF. Here the CDR3 DNA reads TGCGCCAGCAGCCCAACTAGCGGAACCTACGAGCAGTACTTC.

The genes are TRBV5-3 and TRBJ1-2; unclear D gene. TRBV5-3 is identified as an open reading frame with a role that is uncertain. The ends were cut back, 0 bases at V and 3 bases at J, with 12 bases in the middle. The CDR3 runs 15 residues. The CDR3 is CARSLVWGGYYGYTF. CDR3 coding DNA: TGTGCCAGAAGCTTGGTATGGGGAGGCTACTATGGCTACACCTTC.

V and J are TRBV11-2 and TRBJ2-2, with 7 bases identical to TRBD2. Trimming took 3 bases from V and 6 from J; bases not matched to a gene: 4. The CDR3 runs 14 residues. Per germline, CDR1 SGHAT and CDR2 FQNNGV. In DNA, the CDR3 is TGTGCCAGCAGCTTCGGCACTAGCGCCGGGGAGCTGTTTTTT. The encoded protein is CASSFGTSAGELFF. Supplemented by reference TRBV11-2 and TRBJ2-2, the full variable domain reads EAGVAQSPRYKIIEKRQSVAFWCNPISGHATLYWYQQILGQGPKLLIQFQNNGVVDDSQLPKDRFSAERLKGVDSTLKIQPAKLEDSAVYLCASSFGTSAGELFFGEGSRLTVL.

This rearrangement joins TRBV25-1 to TRBJ1-1; TRBD1 agrees at 7 bases. Germline V gives CDR1 MGHDK, CDR2 SYGVNS. The CDR3 sequence is 16 residues long. Trimming took 5 bases from V and 5 from J; bases not matched to a gene: 14. This CDR3 reads CASSPRHDRVGTEAFF. DNA of the CDR3: TGTGCCAGCAGTCCGCGGCATGACAGGGTTGGAACTGAAGCTTTCTTT.

The rearrangement joins TRBV5-1 to TRBJ2-1; the match to TRBD1 covers 8 bases. Trimming at V came to 1 base and at J to 9 bases, leaving 12 bases not matched to a gene. Germline V CDR1 and CDR2: SGHRS, YFSETQ. The CDR3 consists of 16 residues. The CDR3 DNA reads as TGCGCCAGCAGCTTGATCGAGGCAGGGGGCTCAATTGAGCAGTTCTTC. It translates to CASSLIEAGGSIEQFF.

This clone was detected only once. V gene TRBV18 combines with J gene TRBJ1-6; D gene unclear. Per the germline V gene, CDR1 is KGHSH and CDR2 is LQKENI. V lost 2 bases to trimming and J lost 6 bases, with 8 bases between them. This CDR3 contains 14 residues. Here the CDR3 reads CASSPGRVNSPLHF. The CDR3 DNA sequence: TGTGCCAGCTCACCAGGGAGGGTTAATTCACCCCTCCACTTT.

The CDR3 reads CASSYSLEDTEAFF. The CDR3 coding sequence is TGTGCCAGCAGTTACTCTTTAGAGGATACTGAAGCTTTCTTT. The chain recombines TRBV6-5 with TRBJ1-1, with unresolved D. From germline, CDR1 is MNHEY and CDR2 SVGAGI. The CDR3 runs to 14 residues. Trimming took off 0 bases at V and 5 bases at J, with 10 bases between the two ends.

The chain employs TRBV10-2 and TRBJ2-2; 12 nucleotides agree with TRBD2. V shed 0 bases, J shed 2 bases, and the junction held 4 bases outside the gene matches. Germline assignment: CDR1 WSHSY and CDR2 SAAADI. CDR3 length equals 18 residues. The CDR3 reads CASSESGLAGYNTGELFF. The CDR3, as DNA: TGCGCCAGCAGTGAGTCAGGACTAGCGGGATATAACACCGGGGAGCTGTTTTTT.

The genes are TRBV3-1 (or the pseudogene TRBV3-2) and TRBJ1-3; 9 bases agree with TRBD1. Losses at the gene ends were 3 bases for V and 0 bases for J; bases not matched to a gene: 15. Per germline, CDR1 LGHDT and CDR2 YNNKEL (reference sequence). The CDR3 totals 20 residues. The CDR3 region is CASSHGTGQGSPSSGNTIYF. CDR3 nucleotides: TGTGCCAGCAGCCATGGTACCGGACAGGGGTCCCCTAGCTCTGGAAACACCATATATTTT.

The V gene is TRBV28, the J gene TRBJ2-1; 12 nucleotides match TRBD2. The trim removed 4 bases at V and 2 bases at J, leaving 6 bases unmatched. Per germline, CDR1 MDHEN and CDR2 SYDVKM. This CDR3 comprises 17 residues. The CDR3 is CASSSTSGGPTYNEQFF. The CDR3 DNA is TGTGCCAGCAGTTCGACTAGCGGGGGACCTACCTACAATGAGCAGTTCTTC.

The rearrangement links TRBV3-1 (or the pseudogene TRBV3-2) to TRBJ2-7; D remains unclear. The CDR3 runs 15 residues. Trimming shortened V by 4 bases and J by 2 bases, and 15 bases separated the two germline ends. CDR1 is LGHDT and CDR2 is YNNKEL in the germline V gene (reference sequence). The CDR3 spells CASSPSKISTYEQYF. In nucleotides, the CDR3 is TGTGCCAGCAGCCCCTCAAAGATATCAACCTACGAGCAGTACTTC.

The gene calls are TRBV2 and TRBJ1-5, with TRBD1 matching 7 bases. This CDR3 contains 13 residues. Germline assignment: CDR1 SNHLY and CDR2 FYNNEI. The junction had 5 bases not matched to a gene; V was cut back by 5 bases and J by 7 bases. CDR3 sequence (DNA): TGTGCCAGCAGTTCCGACAGGGACCAGCCCCAGCATTTT. Translating gives CASSSDRDQPQHF. Using reference TRBV2 and TRBJ1-5 for the parts outside the CDR3, the full variable domain is EPEVTQTPSHQVTQMGQEVILRCVPISNHLYFYWYRQILGQKVEFLVSFYNNEISEKSEIFDDQFSVERPDGSNFTLKIRSTKLEDSAMYFCASSSDRDQPQHFGDGTRLSIL.

The sample holds a few counts of this clone. This sequence joins TRBV7-9 and TRBJ2-3, with TRBD1 matching 8 bases. J gave up 2 bases and V 5 bases, and 6 bases lay outside the gene matches. Germline CDR1 is SEHNR and CDR2 is FQNEAQ (reference sequence). The CDR3 runs to 15 residues. In DNA form, the CDR3 reads TGTGCCAGCAGCCTAATGACAGGGGCCACAGATACGCAGTATTTT. Its translation: CASSLMTGATDTQYF.

The chain combines TRBV5-4 with TRBJ2-7; TRBD1 matches at 7 bases. Trimming removed 1 base from V and 2 bases from J; junction bases left unmatched: 12. The CDR3 has 17 residues. Germline values: CDR1 SGHNT, CDR2 YYREEE (reference sequence). The CDR3 spells CASSLLSTGPITYEQYF. The CDR3 DNA sequence: TGTGCCAGCAGCTTGCTCTCGACAGGGCCTATCACCTACGAGCAGTACTTC.

This chain joins TRBV6-5 and TRBJ1-1; TRBD1 might be the D (5 bases). V was shortened by 8 bases and J by 2 bases, with 18 bases between the two germline ends. The CDR3 is made up of 15 amino acids. CDR1 and CDR2 (germline): MNHEY, SVGAGI. The CDR3 loop is CASLRGGDANTEAFF. CDR3 in DNA: TGTGCCAGCCTTCGGGGGGGGGACGCTAACACTGAAGCTTTCTTT.